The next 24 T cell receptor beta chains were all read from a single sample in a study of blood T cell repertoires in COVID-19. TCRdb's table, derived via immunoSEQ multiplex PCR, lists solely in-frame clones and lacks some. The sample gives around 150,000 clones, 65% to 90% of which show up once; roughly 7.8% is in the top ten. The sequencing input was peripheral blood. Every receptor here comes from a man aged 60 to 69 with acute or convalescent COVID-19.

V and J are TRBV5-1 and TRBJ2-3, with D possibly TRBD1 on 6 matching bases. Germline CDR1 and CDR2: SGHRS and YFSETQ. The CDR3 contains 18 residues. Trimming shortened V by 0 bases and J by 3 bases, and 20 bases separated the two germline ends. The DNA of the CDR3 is TGCGCCAGCAGCTTGGGTCGTAAACAGGGTAGAGCGACAGATACGCAGTATTTT. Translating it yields CASSLGRKQGRATDTQYF.

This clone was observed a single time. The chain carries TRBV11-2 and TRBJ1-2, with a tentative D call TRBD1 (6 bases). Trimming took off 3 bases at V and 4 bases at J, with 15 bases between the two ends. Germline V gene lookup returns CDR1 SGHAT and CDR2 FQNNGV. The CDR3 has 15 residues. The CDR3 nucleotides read TGTGCCAGCAGCTTGGCCGGGGGGCGCGGCTATGGCTACACCTTC. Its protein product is CASSLAGGRGYGYTF.

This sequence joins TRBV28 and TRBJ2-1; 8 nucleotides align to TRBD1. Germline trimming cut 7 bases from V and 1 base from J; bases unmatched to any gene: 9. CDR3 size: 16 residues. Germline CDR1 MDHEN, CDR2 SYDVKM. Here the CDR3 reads CASNDRGPKSYNEQFF. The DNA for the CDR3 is TGTGCCAGCAACGACAGGGGTCCCAAGTCCTACAATGAGCAGTTCTTC. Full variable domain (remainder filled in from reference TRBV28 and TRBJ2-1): DVKVTQSSRYLVKRTGEKVFLECVQDMDHENMFWYRQDPGLGLRLIYFSYDVKMKEKGDIPEGYSVSREKKERFSLILESASTNQTSMYLCASNDRGPKSYNEQFFGPGTRLTVL.

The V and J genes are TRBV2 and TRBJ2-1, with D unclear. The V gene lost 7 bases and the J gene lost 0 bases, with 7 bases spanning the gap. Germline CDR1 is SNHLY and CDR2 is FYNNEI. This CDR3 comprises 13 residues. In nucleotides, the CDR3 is TGTGCCAGCATTCCCTCCTCCTACAATGAGCAGTTCTTC. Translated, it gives CASIPSSYNEQFF.

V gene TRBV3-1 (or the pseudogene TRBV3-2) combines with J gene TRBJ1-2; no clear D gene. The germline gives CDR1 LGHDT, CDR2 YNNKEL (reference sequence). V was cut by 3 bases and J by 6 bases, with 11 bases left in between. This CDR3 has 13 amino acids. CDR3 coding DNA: TGTGCCAGCAGCCACTTGGACGGGGATGGCTACACCTTC. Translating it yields CASSHLDGDGYTF.

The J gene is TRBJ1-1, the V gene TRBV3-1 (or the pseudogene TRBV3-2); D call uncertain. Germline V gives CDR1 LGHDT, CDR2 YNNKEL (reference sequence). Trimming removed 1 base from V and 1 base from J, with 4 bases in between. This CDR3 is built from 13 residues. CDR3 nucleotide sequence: TGTGCCAGCAGCCAAGGACAGAACACTGAAGCTTTCTTT. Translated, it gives CASSQGQNTEAFF.

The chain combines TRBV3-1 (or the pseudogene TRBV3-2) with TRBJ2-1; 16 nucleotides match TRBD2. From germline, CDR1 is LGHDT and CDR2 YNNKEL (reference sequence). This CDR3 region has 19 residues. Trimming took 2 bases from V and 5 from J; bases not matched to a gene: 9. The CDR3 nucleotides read TGTGCCAGCAGCCAAAATTACGGGACTAGCGGGAGGGACAACAATGAGCAGTTCTTC. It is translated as CASSQNYGTSGRDNNEQFF.

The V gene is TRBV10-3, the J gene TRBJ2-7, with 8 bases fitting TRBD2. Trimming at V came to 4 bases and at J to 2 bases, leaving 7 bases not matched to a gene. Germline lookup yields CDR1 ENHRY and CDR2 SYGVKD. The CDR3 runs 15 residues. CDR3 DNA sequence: TGTGCCATCAGTGCCGGCGTTAGCGGGACCTACGAGCAGTACTTC. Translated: CAISAGVSGTYEQYF.

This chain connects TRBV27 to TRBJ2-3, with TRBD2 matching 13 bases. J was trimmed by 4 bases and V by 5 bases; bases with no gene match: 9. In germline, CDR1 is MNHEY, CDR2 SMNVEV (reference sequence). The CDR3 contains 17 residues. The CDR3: CASSPTATSGRPDTQYF. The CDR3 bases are TGTGCCAGCAGTCCGACCGCGACTAGCGGGAGGCCAGATACGCAGTATTTT.

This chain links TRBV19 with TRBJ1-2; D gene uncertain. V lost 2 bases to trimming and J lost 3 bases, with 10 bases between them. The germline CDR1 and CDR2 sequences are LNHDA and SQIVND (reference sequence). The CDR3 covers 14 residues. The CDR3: CASSITGRDYGYTF. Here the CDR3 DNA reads TGTGCCAGTAGTATAACGGGGAGAGACTATGGCTACACCTTC.

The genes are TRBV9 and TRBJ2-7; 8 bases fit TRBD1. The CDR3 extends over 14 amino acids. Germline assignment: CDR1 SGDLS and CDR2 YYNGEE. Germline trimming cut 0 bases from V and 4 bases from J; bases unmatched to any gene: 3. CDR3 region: CASSVGTGTYEQYF. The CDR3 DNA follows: TGTGCCAGCAGCGTAGGGACAGGGACTTACGAGCAGTACTTC. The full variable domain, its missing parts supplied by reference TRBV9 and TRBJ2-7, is DSGVTQTPKHLITATGQRVTLRCSPRSGDLSVYWYQQSLDQGLQFLIQYYNGEERAKGNILERFSAQQFPDLHSELNLSSLELGDSALYFCASSVGTGTYEQYFGPGTRLTVT.

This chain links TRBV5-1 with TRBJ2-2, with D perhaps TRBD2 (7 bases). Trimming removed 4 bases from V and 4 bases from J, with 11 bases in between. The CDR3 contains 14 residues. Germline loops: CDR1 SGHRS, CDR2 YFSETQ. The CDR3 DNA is TGCGCCAGCAGCCGGGGGGCAGCCACCGGGGAGCTGTTTTTT. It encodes CASSRGAATGELFF.

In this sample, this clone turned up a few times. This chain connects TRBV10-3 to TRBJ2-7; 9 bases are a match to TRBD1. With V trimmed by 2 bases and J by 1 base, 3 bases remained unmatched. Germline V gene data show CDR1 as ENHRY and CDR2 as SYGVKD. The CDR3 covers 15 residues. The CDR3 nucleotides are TGTGCCATCAGTGAGGACAGGGGGAGGTCCTACGAGCAGTACTTC. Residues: CAISEDRGRSYEQYF.

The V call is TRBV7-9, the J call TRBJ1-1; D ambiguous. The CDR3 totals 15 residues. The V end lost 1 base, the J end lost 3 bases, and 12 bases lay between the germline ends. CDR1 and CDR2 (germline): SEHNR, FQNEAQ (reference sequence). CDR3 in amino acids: CASSLESLSYTEAFF. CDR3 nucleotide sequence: TGTGCCAGCAGCTTAGAATCCCTATCCTACACTGAAGCTTTCTTT. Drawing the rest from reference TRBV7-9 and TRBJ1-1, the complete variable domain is DTGVSQNPRHKITKRGQNVTFRCDPISEHNRLYWYRQTLGQGPEFLTYFQNEAQLEKSRLLSDRFSAERPKGSFSTLEIQRTEQGDSAMYLCASSLESLSYTEAFFGQGTRLTVV.

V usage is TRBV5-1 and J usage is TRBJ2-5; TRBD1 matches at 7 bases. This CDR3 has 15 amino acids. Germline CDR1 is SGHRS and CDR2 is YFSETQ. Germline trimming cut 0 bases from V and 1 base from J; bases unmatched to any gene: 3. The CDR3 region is CASSLEGAIQETQYF. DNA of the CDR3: TGCGCCAGCAGCTTGGAGGGGGCCATCCAAGAGACCCAGTACTTC.

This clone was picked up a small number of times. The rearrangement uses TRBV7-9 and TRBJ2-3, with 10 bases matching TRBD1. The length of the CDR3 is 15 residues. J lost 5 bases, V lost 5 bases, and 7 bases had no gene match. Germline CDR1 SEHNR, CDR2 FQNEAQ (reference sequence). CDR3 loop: CASSPPGQGKDTQYF. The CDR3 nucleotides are TGTGCCAGCAGCCCTCCGGGACAGGGGAAAGATACGCAGTATTTT.

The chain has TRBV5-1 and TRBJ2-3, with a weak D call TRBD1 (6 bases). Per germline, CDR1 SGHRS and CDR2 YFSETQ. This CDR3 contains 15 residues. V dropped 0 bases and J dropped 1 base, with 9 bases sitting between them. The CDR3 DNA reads TGCGCCAGCAGCTTGGAGGGGGAAGGCACAGATACGCAGTATTTT. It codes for CASSLEGEGTDTQYF.

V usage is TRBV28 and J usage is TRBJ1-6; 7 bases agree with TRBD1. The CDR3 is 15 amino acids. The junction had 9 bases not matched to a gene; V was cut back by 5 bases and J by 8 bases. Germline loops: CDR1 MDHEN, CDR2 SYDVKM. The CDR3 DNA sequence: TGTGCCAGCAGTCCACTGACAGGGAAGTATTCACCCCTCCACTTT. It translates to CASSPLTGKYSPLHF.

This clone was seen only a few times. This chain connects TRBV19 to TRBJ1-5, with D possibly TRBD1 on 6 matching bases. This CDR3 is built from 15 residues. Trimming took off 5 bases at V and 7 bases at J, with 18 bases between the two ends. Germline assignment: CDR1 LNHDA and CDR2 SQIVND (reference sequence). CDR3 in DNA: TGTGCCAGTAGTCTGGGCGGGGGGCGCGGGCAGCCCCAGCATTTT. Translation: CASSLGGGRGQPQHF.

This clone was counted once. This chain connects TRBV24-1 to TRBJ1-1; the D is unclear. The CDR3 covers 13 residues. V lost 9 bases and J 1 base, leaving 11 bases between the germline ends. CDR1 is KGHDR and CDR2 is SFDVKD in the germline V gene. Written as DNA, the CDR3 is TGTGCCACCCGCGGCAGCAAGAACACTGAAGCTTTCTTT. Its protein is CATRGSKNTEAFF.

CDR3 sequence: CASSVDSNSNQPQHF. For the CDR3, the DNA is TGTGCCAGCAGCGTAGACAGTAATAGCAATCAGCCCCAGCATTTT. This chain joins TRBV9 and TRBJ1-5; D gene unclear. The CDR3 is 15 amino acids. CDR1 is SGDLS, CDR2 YYNGEE, per germline. Trimming left V 0 bases short and J 0 bases short, with 7 bases between.

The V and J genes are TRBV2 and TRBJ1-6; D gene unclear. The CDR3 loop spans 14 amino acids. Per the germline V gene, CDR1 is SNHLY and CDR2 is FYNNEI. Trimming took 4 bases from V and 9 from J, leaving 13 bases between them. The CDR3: CASSGLAGGSPLHF. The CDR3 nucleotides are TGTGCCAGCAGTGGCCTCGCCGGTGGTTCACCCCTCCACTTT.

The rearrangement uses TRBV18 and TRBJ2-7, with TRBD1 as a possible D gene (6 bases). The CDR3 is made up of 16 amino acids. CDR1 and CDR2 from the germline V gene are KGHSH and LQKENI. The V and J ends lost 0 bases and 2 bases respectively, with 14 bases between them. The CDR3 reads CASSPPHRTDAYEQYF. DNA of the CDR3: TGTGCCAGCTCACCACCACACCGGACAGACGCCTACGAGCAGTACTTC.

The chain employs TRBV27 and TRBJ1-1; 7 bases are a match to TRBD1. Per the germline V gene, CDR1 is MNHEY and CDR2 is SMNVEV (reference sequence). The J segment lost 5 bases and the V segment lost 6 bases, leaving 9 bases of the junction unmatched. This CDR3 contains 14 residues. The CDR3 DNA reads TGTGCCAGCAGAATCGACAGGGCTCGGACTGAAGCTTTCTTT. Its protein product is CASRIDRARTEAFF.